The clone carrying this TCR beta chain was seen a few times. Its antigen remains unidentified. These data originate in a study of T cell repertoires in cytomegalovirus infection. The wider study: In the study, CMV epitopes included recently identified HLA-C-restricted and well-studied HLA-B-restricted ones. Both CMV infection and a matching HLA type were indicated by public TCR beta signatures.

V lost 8 bases, J lost 3 bases, and 25 bases lay in between. The V gene's germline CDR1 is MNHEY and CDR2 SVGAGI. This CDR3 comprises 17 residues. Study results and limitations: Clonotypes of TCR beta that were HLA-C-restricted and CMV-specific dominated the ex vivo response. Carriage of CMV together with the relevant HLA was identifiable through cumulative public TCR beta family frequency.

TCRdb reprocessed the reads with MiXCR, giving one entry per CDR3 protein. The sample gives hundreds of thousands of distinct CDR3 sequences, around a third of which show up once; around an eighth is in the top ten. This TCR was sampled from a human donor in good health (CMV status not recorded). Some clones in this sample may be carry-over from other donors' samples. This sample comprised cultured CD8+ T cells from PBMCs, obtained from culture after CMV antigen stimulation. The chain uses TRBV6-5 and TRBJ1-1, with D unresolved. CDR3 bases: TGTGCCAGCTGTTCGAAAATAATCCTCTACAGAGACACTGAAGCTTTCTTT. Its translation is CASCSKIILYRDTEAFF.